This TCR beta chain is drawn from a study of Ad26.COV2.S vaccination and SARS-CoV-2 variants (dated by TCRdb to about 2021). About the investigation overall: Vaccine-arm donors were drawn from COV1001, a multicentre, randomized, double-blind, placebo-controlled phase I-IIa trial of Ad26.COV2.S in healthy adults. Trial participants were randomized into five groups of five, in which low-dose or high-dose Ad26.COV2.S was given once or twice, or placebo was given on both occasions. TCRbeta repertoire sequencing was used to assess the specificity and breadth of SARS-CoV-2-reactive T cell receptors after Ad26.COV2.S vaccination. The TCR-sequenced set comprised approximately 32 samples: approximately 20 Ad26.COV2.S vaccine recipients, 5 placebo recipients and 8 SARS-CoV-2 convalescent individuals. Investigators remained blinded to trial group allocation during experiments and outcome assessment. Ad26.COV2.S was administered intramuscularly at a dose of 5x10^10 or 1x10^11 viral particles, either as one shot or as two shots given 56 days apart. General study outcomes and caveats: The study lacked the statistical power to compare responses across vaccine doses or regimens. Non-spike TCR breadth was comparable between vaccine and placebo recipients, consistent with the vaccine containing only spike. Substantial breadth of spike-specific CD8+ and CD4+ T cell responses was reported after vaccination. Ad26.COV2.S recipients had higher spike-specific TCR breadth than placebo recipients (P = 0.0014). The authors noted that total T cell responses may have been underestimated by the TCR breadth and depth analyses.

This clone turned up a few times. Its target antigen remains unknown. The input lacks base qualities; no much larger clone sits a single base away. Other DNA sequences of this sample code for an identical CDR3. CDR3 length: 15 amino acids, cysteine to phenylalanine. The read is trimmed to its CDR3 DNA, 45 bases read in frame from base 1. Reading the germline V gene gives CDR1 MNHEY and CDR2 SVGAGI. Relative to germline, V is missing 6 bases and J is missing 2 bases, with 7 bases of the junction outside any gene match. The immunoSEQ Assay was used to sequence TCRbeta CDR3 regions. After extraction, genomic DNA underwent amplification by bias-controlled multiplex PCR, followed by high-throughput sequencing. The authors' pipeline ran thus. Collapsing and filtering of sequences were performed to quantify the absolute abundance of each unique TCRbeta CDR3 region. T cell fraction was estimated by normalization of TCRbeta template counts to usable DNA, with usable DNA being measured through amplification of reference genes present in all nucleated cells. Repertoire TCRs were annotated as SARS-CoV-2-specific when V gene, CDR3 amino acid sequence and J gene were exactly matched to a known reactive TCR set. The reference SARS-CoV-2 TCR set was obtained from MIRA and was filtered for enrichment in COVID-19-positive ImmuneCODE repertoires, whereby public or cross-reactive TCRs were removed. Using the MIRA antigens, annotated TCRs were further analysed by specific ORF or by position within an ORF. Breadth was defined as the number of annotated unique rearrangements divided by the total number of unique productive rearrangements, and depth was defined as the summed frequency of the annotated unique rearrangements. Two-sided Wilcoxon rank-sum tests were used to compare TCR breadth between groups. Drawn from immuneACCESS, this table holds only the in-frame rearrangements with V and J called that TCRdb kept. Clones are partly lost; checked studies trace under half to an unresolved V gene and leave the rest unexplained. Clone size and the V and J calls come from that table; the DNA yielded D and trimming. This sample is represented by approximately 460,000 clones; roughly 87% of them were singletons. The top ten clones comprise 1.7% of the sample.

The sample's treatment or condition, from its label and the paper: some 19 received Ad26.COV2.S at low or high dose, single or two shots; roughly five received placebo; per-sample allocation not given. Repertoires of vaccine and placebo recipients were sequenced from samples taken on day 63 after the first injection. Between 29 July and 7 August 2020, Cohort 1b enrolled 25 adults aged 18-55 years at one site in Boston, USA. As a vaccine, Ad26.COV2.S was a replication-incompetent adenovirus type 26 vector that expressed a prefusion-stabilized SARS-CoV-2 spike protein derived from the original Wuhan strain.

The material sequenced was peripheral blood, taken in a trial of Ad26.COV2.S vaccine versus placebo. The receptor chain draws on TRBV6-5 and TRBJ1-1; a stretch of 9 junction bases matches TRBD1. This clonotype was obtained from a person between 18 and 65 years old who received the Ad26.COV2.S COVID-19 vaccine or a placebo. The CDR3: CASSPDRGRNTEAFF. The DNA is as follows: TGTGCCAGCAGCCCGGACAGGGGACGAAACACTGAAGCTTTCTTT.